This TCR beta chain was profiled in a study of blood T cells in healthy people across ages. Study-level points and caveats: The long-lived group displayed more naive CD4+ cells, plus higher diversity, than the aged donors did.

The total RNA that was extracted per sample amounted to at least 5 micrograms. Primed by a sample-barcoded 5' primer and a J-beta primer mix, a second PCR proceeded for about 7 to 11 cycles. Using its own MiXCR run on the 5' RACE reads, TCRdb lists one record per CDR3 protein. This sample has around 1,100,000 distinct CDR3 sequences; 35% to 45% occur once, and the top ten carry about 12%. This clonotype was seen ten or more times. Its matching antigen is unknown. The material sequenced was blood. This sequence was found in a young man in good health.

CDR3 in DNA: TGTGCCAGCAGCCCCCCCGGAGTCAACATTCAGTACTTC. Protein sequence: CASSPPGVNIQYF. The chain combines TRBV12-3 or TRBV12-4 with TRBJ2-4; D unclear. CDR3 length: 13 residues. V lost 6 bases, J lost 7 bases, and 13 bases lay in between.